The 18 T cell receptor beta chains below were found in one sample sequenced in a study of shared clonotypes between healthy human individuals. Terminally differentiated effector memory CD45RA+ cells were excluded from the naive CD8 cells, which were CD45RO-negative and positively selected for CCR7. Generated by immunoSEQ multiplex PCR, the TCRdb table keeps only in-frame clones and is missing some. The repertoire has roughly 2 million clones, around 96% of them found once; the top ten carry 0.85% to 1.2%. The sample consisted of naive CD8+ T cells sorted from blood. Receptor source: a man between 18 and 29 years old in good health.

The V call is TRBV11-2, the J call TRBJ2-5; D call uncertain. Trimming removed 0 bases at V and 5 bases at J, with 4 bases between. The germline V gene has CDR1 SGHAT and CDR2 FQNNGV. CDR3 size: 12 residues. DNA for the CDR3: TGTGCCAGCAGCTTAGATATGGAGACCCAGTACTTC. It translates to CASSLDMETQYF.

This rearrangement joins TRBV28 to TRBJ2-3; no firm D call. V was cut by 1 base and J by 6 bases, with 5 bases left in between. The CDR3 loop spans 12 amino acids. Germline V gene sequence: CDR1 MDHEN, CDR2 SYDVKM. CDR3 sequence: CASSLSRDTQYF. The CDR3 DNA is TGTGCCAGCAGTTTATCAAGGGATACGCAGTATTTT.

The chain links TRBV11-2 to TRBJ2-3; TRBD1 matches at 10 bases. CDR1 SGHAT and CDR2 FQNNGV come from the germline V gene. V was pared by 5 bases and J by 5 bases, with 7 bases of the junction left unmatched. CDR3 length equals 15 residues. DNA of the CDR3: TGTGCCAGCAGCCCAGGACAGGGGGTTAAAGATACGCAGTATTTT. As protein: CASSPGQGVKDTQYF. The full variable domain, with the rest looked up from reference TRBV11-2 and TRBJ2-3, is EAGVAQSPRYKIIEKRQSVAFWCNPISGHATLYWYQQILGQGPKLLIQFQNNGVVDDSQLPKDRFSAERLKGVDSTLKIQPAKLEDSAVYLCASSPGQGVKDTQYFGPGTRLTVL.

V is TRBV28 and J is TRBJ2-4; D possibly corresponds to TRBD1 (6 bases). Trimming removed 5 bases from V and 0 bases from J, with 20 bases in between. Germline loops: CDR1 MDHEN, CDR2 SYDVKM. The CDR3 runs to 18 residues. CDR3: CASSPPPYREIAKNIQYF. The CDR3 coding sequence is TGTGCCAGCAGTCCTCCTCCCTACAGGGAGATAGCCAAAAACATTCAGTACTTC.

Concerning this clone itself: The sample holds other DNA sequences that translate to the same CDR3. The CDR3 coding sequence is TGTGCCAGCAGTTTACTCGGGGGCGAGCAGTACTTC. Protein sequence: CASSLLGGEQYF. The rearrangement joins TRBV27 to TRBJ2-7, with a weak D call TRBD2 (6 bases). This CDR3 has 12 amino acids. Deletions cut 2 bases from V and 6 bases from J, with 8 bases between. The germline V gene has CDR1 MNHEY and CDR2 SMNVEV (reference sequence).

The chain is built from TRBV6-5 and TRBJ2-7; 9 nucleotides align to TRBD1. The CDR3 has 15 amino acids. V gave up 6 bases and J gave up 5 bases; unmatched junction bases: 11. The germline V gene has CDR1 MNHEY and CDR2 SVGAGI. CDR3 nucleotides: TGTGCCAGCAGCTCTATAAGGACAGGGGATGACGAGCAGTACTTC. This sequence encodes CASSSIRTGDDEQYF.

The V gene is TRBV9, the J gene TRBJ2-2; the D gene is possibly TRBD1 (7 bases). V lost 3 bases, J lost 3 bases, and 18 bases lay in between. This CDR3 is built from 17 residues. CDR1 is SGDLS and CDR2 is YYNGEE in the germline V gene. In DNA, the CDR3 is TGTGCCAGCAGCGCCACCCAGACAGGGAGGTACACCGGGGAGCTGTTTTTT. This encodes CASSATQTGRYTGELFF.

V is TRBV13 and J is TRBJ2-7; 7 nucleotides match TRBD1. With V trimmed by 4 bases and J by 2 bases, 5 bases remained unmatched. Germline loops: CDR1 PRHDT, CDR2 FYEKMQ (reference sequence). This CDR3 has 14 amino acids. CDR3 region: CASSSPGTAYEQYF. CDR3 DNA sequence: TGTGCCAGCAGCTCTCCCGGGACAGCCTACGAGCAGTACTTC. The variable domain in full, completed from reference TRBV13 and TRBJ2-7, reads AAGVIQSPRHLIKEKRETATLKCYPIPRHDTVYWYQQGPGQDPQFLISFYEKMQSDKGSIPDRFSAQQFSDYHSELNMSSLELGDSALYFCASSSPGTAYEQYFGPGTRLTVT.

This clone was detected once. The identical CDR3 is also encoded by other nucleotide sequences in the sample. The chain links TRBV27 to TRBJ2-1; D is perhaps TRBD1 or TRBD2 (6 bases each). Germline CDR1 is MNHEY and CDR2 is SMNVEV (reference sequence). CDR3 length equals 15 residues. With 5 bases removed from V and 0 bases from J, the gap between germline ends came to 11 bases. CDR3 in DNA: TGTGCCAGCAGTCCCGAGGGGGGCTCCTACAATGAGCAGTTCTTC. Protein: CASSPEGGSYNEQFF.

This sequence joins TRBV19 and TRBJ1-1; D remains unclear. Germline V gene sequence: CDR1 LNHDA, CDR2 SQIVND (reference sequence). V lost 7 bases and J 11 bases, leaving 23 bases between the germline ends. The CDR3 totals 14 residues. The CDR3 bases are TGTGCCAGTAAGGCACCTTTTTCATCCGACTCGGCTTTCTTT. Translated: CASKAPFSSDSAFF.

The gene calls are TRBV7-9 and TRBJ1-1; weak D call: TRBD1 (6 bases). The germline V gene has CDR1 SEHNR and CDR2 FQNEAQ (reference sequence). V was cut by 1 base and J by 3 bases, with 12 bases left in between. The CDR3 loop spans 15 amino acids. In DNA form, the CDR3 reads TGTGCCAGCAGCTTAGTAGGGGGGTACTACACTGAAGCTTTCTTT. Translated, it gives CASSLVGGYYTEAFF. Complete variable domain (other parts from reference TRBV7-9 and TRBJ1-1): DTGVSQNPRHKITKRGQNVTFRCDPISEHNRLYWYRQTLGQGPEFLTYFQNEAQLEKSRLLSDRFSAERPKGSFSTLEIQRTEQGDSAMYLCASSLVGGYYTEAFFGQGTRLTVV.

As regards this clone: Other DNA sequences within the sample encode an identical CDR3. This CDR3 is CASSYSSGSDEQFF. For the CDR3, the DNA is TGTGCCAGCAGTTACTCGTCGGGGAGCGATGAGCAGTTCTTC. The chain couples TRBV6-5 to TRBJ2-1, with D perhaps TRBD2 (5 bases). Trimming pared 0 bases from V and 8 bases from J, leaving 11 bases between. CDR1 MNHEY and CDR2 SVGAGI come from the germline V gene. The CDR3 spans 14 residues.

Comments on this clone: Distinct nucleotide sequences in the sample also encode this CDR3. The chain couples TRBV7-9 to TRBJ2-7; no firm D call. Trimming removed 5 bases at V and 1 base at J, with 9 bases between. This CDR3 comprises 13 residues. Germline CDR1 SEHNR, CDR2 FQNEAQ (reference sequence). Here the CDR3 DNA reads TGTGCCAGCAGCCGCGACGGTTCCTACGAGCAGTACTTC. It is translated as CASSRDGSYEQYF.

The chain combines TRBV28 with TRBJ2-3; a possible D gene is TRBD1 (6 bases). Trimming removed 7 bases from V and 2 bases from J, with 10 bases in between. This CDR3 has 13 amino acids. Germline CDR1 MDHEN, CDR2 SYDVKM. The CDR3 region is CASTRGLTDTQYF. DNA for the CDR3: TGTGCCAGCACCAGGGGTCTCACAGATACGCAGTATTTT. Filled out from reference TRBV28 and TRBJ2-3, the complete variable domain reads DVKVTQSSRYLVKRTGEKVFLECVQDMDHENMFWYRQDPGLGLRLIYFSYDVKMKEKGDIPEGYSVSREKKERFSLILESASTNQTSMYLCASTRGLTDTQYFGPGTRLTVL.

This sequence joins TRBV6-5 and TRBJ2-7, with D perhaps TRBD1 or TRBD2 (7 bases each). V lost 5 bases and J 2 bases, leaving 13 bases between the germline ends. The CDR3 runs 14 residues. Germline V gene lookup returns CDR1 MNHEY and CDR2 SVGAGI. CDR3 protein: CASSPGGVTYEQYF. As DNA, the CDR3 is TGTGCCAGCAGTCCAGGGGGGGTCACCTACGAGCAGTACTTC.

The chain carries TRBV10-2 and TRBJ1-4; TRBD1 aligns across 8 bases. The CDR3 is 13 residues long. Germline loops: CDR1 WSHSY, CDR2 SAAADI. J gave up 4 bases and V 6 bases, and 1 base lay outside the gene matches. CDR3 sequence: CASRTGDNEKLFF. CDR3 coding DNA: TGCGCCAGCAGGACAGGGGATAATGAAAAACTGTTTTTT.

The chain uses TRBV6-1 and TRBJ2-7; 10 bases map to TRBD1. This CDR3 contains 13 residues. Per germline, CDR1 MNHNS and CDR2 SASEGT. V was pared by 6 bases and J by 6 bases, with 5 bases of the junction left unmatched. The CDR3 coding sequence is TGTGCCAGCAGGGACAGGGGGGAGCGCGAGCAGTACTTC. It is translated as CASRDRGEREQYF.

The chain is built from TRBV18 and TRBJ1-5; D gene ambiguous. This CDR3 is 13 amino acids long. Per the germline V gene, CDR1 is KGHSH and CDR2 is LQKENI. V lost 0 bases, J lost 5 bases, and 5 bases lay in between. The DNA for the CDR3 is TGTGCCAGCTCACCACCGAATGATCAGCCCCAGCATTTT. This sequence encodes CASSPPNDQPQHF.